This T cell receptor beta chain was observed in a study of T cell responses to AZD1222 COVID-19 vaccine. The data were produced by immunoSEQ multiplex PCR, yet TCRdb's version contains in-frame clones alone and is incomplete. The table has 80,000 to 100,000 clones, 85% to 90% seen once; the top ten hold about a tenth. With regard to this clone: What it binds is not known.

Overall study results and limits: Within unmutated variant regions lay the reported targets of nearly half of spike-specific TCRs.

Trimming shortened V by 7 bases and J by 5 bases, and 17 bases separated the two germline ends. The CDR3 runs to 14 residues. Germline V gene lookup returns CDR1 LNHDA and CDR2 SQIVND (reference sequence). J is TRBJ1-2 and V is TRBV19; D remains ambiguous. Sequences were derived from peripheral blood, sampled on day 0 of MenACWY control vaccination. The receptor comes from an adult in good health. Here the CDR3 DNA reads TGTGCCAGTACCAACCAGGCCATTACATATGGCTACACCTTC. Translation gives CASTNQAITYGYTF.